These 27 T cell receptor beta chains originate from one sample sequenced in a study of OX40 agonist ivuxolimab in advanced cancers. Profiling relied on immunoSEQ multiplex PCR, and the TCRdb table lists in-frame clones only, not all of them. The data hold about 26,000 clones, with approximately 90% observed a single time. Source: CD4+ or CD8+ T cells sorted from blood, taken in a trial of the OX40 agonist ivuxolimab. The receptors here all came from an adult with an advanced solid tumor such as melanoma, head and neck, liver or kidney cancer.

This rearrangement joins TRBV13 to TRBJ2-5; tentatively, D is TRBD1 (6 bases). The V and J ends lost 0 bases and 4 bases respectively, with 12 bases between them. Germline CDR1 is PRHDT and CDR2 is FYEKMQ (reference sequence). The CDR3 totals 15 residues. CDR3: CASSLGQGRGETQYF. CDR3 nucleotides: TGTGCCAGCAGCTTAGGACAGGGCAGAGGAGAGACCCAGTACTTC.

The V call is TRBV19, the J call TRBJ2-3; maybe TRBD2 (5 bases). The CDR3 consists of 14 residues. The germline CDR1 and CDR2 sequences are LNHDA and SQIVND (reference sequence). Trimming took off 4 bases at V and 12 bases at J, with 20 bases between the two ends. CDR3 in DNA: TGTGCCAGTAGTACCGTCATGGGCCTAGCAGAACAGTATTTT. As protein: CASSTVMGLAEQYF.

A single count supports this clone. The chain carries TRBV6-5 and TRBJ1-4; weak D call: TRBD1 (6 bases). The CDR3 is 12 amino acids. The germline CDR1 and CDR2 sequences are MNHEY and SVGAGI. The germline V and J ends were trimmed by 9 bases and 13 bases, with 18 bases remaining between them. The CDR3: CASRGPTEGLFF. The CDR3 DNA reads TGTGCCAGTCGGGGGCCTACCGAAGGACTGTTTTTT.

This clone was counted a single time. The gene calls are TRBV6-5 and TRBJ2-3; perhaps TRBD2 as D (5 bases). This CDR3 is built from 12 residues. V was pared by 6 bases and J by 6 bases, with 10 bases between. From germline, CDR1 is MNHEY and CDR2 SVGAGI. CDR3 sequence reads: CASSPGWDTQYF. The CDR3 bases are TGTGCCAGCAGCCCGGGGTGGGATACGCAGTATTTT.

The chain links TRBV6-5 to TRBJ1-6; the D gene is possibly TRBD1 (6 bases). The V end was cut by 5 bases, the J end by 9 bases, with 11 bases between. CDR1 MNHEY and CDR2 SVGAGI come from the germline V gene. CDR3 length: 13 residues. The CDR3 reads CASSPEGGSPLHF. The CDR3 region has the DNA TGTGCCAGCAGTCCCGAGGGGGGTTCACCCCTCCACTTT.

The chain combines TRBV11-2 with TRBJ1-1, with D hard to call. Germline CDR1 and CDR2: SGHAT and FQNNGV. Trimming cost V 4 bases and J 0 bases, with 6 bases left between them. The CDR3 contains 13 residues. The CDR3 region is CASSSPMNTEAFF. The CDR3 nucleotides are TGTGCCAGCAGCTCCCCTATGAACACTGAAGCTTTCTTT. Looking up the rest from reference TRBV11-2 and TRBJ1-1 gives the full variable domain: EAGVAQSPRYKIIEKRQSVAFWCNPISGHATLYWYQQILGQGPKLLIQFQNNGVVDDSQLPKDRFSAERLKGVDSTLKIQPAKLEDSAVYLCASSSPMNTEAFFGQGTRLTVV.

The gene calls are TRBV5-6 and TRBJ2-1; 12 bases match TRBD2. J was trimmed by 7 bases and V by 0 bases; bases with no gene match: 2. This CDR3 has 15 residues. Germline CDR1 SGHDT, CDR2 YYEEEE. This chain's CDR3 is CASSLGLAGGNEQFF. The CDR3 coding sequence is TGTGCCAGCAGCTTGGGGCTAGCGGGGGGGAATGAGCAGTTCTTC.

The V and J genes are TRBV27 and TRBJ1-1; possible D gene TRBD1, 6 bases. The V end was cut by 5 bases, the J end by 3 bases, with 13 bases between. This CDR3 region has 14 residues. Germline CDR1 is MNHEY and CDR2 is SMNVEV (reference sequence). In nucleotides, the CDR3 is TGTGCCAGCAGTGACGGGGGCGTGTACACTGAAGCTTTCTTT. Its translation: CASSDGGVYTEAFF.

The rearrangement joins TRBV7-8 to TRBJ2-1; D remains ambiguous. V was cut by 0 bases and J by 10 bases, with 7 bases left in between. CDR1 SGHVS and CDR2 FQNEAQ come from the germline V gene. There are 12 residues in the CDR3. CDR3: CASSLASSEQFF. The CDR3 bases are TGTGCCAGCAGCTTAGCTTCGTCAGAGCAGTTCTTC.

CDR3 sequence (DNA): TGCGCCAGCAGCCAGTCCGGGACAGGGACCTACGAGCAGTACTTC. Amino acid sequence: CASSQSGTGTYEQYF. This chain connects TRBV4-1 to TRBJ2-7; 9 nucleotides match TRBD1. Trimming at V came to 3 bases and at J to 2 bases, leaving 5 bases not matched to a gene. The CDR3 covers 15 residues. The germline CDR1 and CDR2 sequences are MGHRA and YSYEKL.

The chain employs TRBV5-8 and TRBJ1-1; D not certain. Germline V gives CDR1 SGHTS, CDR2 YDEGEE. The CDR3 is 13 residues long. V gave up 3 bases and J gave up 0 bases, with 6 bases separating them. In DNA, the CDR3 is TGTGCCAGCAGCTCGGCCGTGAACACTGAAGCTTTCTTT. Translating it yields CASSSAVNTEAFF.

The chain has TRBV5-1 and TRBJ2-7; no firm D call. The CDR3 is 13 residues long. V lost 0 bases and J lost 3, with 7 bases in between. CDR1 and CDR2 (germline): SGHRS, YFSETQ. The DNA for the CDR3 is TGCGCCAGCAGCTTGGCCGGGTTCTACGAGCAGTACTTC. Amino acid sequence: CASSLAGFYEQYF. The variable domain in full, with the rest retrieved from reference TRBV5-1 and TRBJ2-7, is KAGVTQTPRYLIKTRGQQVTLSCSPISGHRSVSWYQQTPGQGLQFLFEYFSETQRNKGNFPGRFSGRQFSNSRSEMNVSTLELGDSALYLCASSLAGFYEQYFGPGTRLTVT.

The DNA of the CDR3 is TGTGCCAGTAGCCCCACAGCGGGATTCTACTACGAGCAGTACTTC. It translates to CASSPTAGFYYEQYF. The chain recombines TRBV19 with TRBJ2-7; 7 positions agree with TRBD2. Germline CDR1 reads LNHDA; CDR2 reads SQIVND (reference sequence). V lost 6 bases, J lost 3 bases, and 11 bases stayed unmatched. This CDR3 has 15 amino acids.

This chain connects TRBV15 to TRBJ2-7; 7 nucleotides agree with TRBD2. V dropped 5 bases and J dropped 5; count of bases not matched to a gene: 9. Germline V lookup: CDR1 LNHNV, CDR2 YYDKDF (reference sequence). This CDR3 has 14 residues. In DNA form, the CDR3 reads TGTGCCACCAGCGGGAGGGATTTCTTTCACGAGCAGTACTTC. Translating it yields CATSGRDFFHEQYF.

The chain has TRBV7-9 and TRBJ2-1, with D perhaps TRBD1 (6 bases). The CDR3 covers 13 residues. CDR1 is SEHNR, CDR2 FQNEAQ, per germline (reference sequence). Trimming cost V 10 bases and J 7 bases, with 17 bases left between them. The CDR3 region has the DNA TGTGCCATAGGGGGACAATCTCTGAATGAGCAGTTCTTC. Translation: CAIGGQSLNEQFF.

The table lists this clone with a few counts. The chain employs TRBV7-9 and TRBJ2-1, with 11 nucleotides matching TRBD2. Germline V gene lookup returns CDR1 SEHNR and CDR2 FQNEAQ (reference sequence). The CDR3 runs 14 residues. V shed 11 bases and J 6 bases; nucleotides not matched to a gene: 9. The DNA for the CDR3 is TGTGCCGGCTTGACTAGCGGGGTTAGCAATGAGCAGTTCTTC. It codes for CAGLTSGVSNEQFF.

The gene calls are TRBV7-9 and TRBJ1-1; 12 nucleotides agree with TRBD1. The J segment lost 7 bases and the V segment lost 3 bases, leaving 6 bases of the junction unmatched. The CDR3 runs to 15 residues. Germline values: CDR1 SEHNR, CDR2 FQNEAQ (reference sequence). As DNA, the CDR3 is TGTGCCAGCAGCTTGGGACAGGGGGCGCGAGGTGAAGCTTTCTTT. Translated, it gives CASSLGQGARGEAFF.

The chain joins TRBV9 to TRBJ1-1, with D possibly TRBD1 on 5 matching bases. V gave up 0 bases and J gave up 1 base, with 10 bases separating them. The length of the CDR3 is 15 residues. Germline V gene sequence: CDR1 SGDLS, CDR2 YYNGEE. CDR3 loop: CASSVAGTKNTEAFF. CDR3 coding DNA: TGTGCCAGCAGCGTAGCCGGGACCAAGAACACTGAAGCTTTCTTT.

The chain is built from TRBV5-4 and TRBJ2-7; a possible D gene is TRBD2 (5 bases). Trimming took off 7 bases at V and 3 bases at J, with 17 bases between the two ends. Looked up from germline, CDR1 is SGHNT and CDR2 is YYREEE (reference sequence). The CDR3 length is 14 residues. The CDR3 region is CASFPQDGGYEQYF. The DNA of the CDR3 is TGTGCCAGCTTTCCCCAGGACGGAGGCTACGAGCAGTACTTC.

The rearrangement uses TRBV7-6 and TRBJ2-1; D is perhaps TRBD2 (6 bases). The CDR3 spans 15 residues. Germline V gene lookup returns CDR1 SGHVS and CDR2 FNYEAQ. V shed 3 bases and J shed 8 bases, with 17 bases lying between them. The CDR3 is CASSFGGMYFDEQFF. The CDR3 region has the DNA TGTGCCAGCAGCTTCGGGGGTATGTATTTCGATGAGCAGTTCTTC.

In this sample, this clone turned up once. The rearrangement links TRBV27 to TRBJ2-3; no clear D gene. V was cut by 5 bases and J by 0 bases, with 9 bases left in between. Germline loops: CDR1 MNHEY, CDR2 SMNVEV (reference sequence). This CDR3 has 14 residues. CDR3 sequence: CASSQTTSTDTQYF. DNA of the CDR3: TGTGCCAGCAGTCAAACAACTAGCACAGATACGCAGTATTTT.

The V and J genes are TRBV5-6 and TRBJ2-1, with D unclear. Between the trimmed V and J ends, which lost 2 bases and 12 bases, there was a span of 9 bases. CDR3 length: 11 amino acids. The germline gives CDR1 SGHDT, CDR2 YYEEEE. The DNA of the CDR3 is TGTGCCAGCAGCTTTGGGCTAGTGCAGTTCTTC. This encodes CASSFGLVQFF.

The CDR3 bases are TGCGCCAGCACCGAAGGGGACATATCCAATTCACCCCTCCACTTT. This sequence encodes CASTEGDISNSPLHF. The V and J genes are TRBV5-1 and TRBJ1-6, with D perhaps matching TRBD1 (6 bases). Trimming took off 6 bases at V and 7 bases at J, with 17 bases between the two ends. This CDR3 spans 15 amino acids. Germline CDR1 SGHRS, CDR2 YFSETQ.

The chain carries TRBV28 and TRBJ2-7; unclear D gene. CDR3 length: 14 amino acids. Trimming shortened V by 4 bases and J by 6 bases, and 16 bases separated the two germline ends. Germline loops: CDR1 MDHEN, CDR2 SYDVKM. CDR3 amino acids: CASSYRLVHAEQYF. DNA for the CDR3: TGTGCCAGCAGTTATAGGCTAGTACACGCCGAGCAGTACTTC.

The chain couples TRBV7-9 to TRBJ2-7; 10 positions agree with TRBD1. CDR3 length: 15 residues. Germline lookup yields CDR1 SEHNR and CDR2 FQNEAQ (reference sequence). V lost 4 bases, J lost 5 bases, and 8 bases stayed unmatched. The CDR3 region has the DNA TGTGCCAGCAGCTCCCGGGACAGGGGCGACCACGAGCAGTACTTC. Translated, it gives CASSSRDRGDHEQYF.

The genes are TRBV4-2 and TRBJ2-3; D possibly corresponds to TRBD1 (6 bases). The CDR3 length is 19 residues. Germline V CDR1 and CDR2: LGHNA, YNFKEQ. Trimming took 0 bases from V and 3 from J, leaving 22 bases between them. The CDR3 nucleotides read TGTGCCAGCAGCCAAGATCTCAGGGGAAGAACGGCGAGAACAGATACGCAGTATTTT. This translates into CASSQDLRGRTARTDTQYF.

V is TRBV29-1 and J is TRBJ2-1, with TRBD2 matching 13 bases. V shed 6 bases, J shed 10 bases, and the junction held 12 bases outside the gene matches. CDR1 is SQVTM and CDR2 is ANQGSEA in the germline V gene. CDR3 length: 15 amino acids. This CDR3 reads CSVDPGLAGTLEQFF. The DNA of the CDR3 is TGCAGCGTGGATCCGGGACTAGCGGGAACGTTGGAGCAGTTCTTC.